The 3 T cell receptor beta chains presented below share a single source sample, sequenced in a study of control samples from healthy donors and cancer patients. Data came from immunoSEQ multiplex PCR; TCRdb stores just in-frame clones and leaves some out. The sample records around 150,000 clones, around 94% being singletons. Sequenced input: PBMCs. The receptors come from a man in his sixties with colorectal cancer.

J is TRBJ2-5 and V is TRBV7-9, with D possibly matching TRBD2 (6 bases). CDR1 is SEHNR, CDR2 FQNEAQ, per germline (reference sequence). Trimming removed 5 bases from V and 4 bases from J, with 8 bases in between. This CDR3 has 12 amino acids. The CDR3 sequence: CASSGGVETQYF. The CDR3 DNA reads as TGTGCCAGCAGCGGCGGGGTAGAGACCCAGTACTTC.

The V and J genes are TRBV19 and TRBJ2-4, with 7 bases matching TRBD1. After removal of 7 bases from V and 8 bases from J, the junction contained 11 bases not matched to a gene. The V gene's germline CDR1 is LNHDA and CDR2 SQIVND (reference sequence). The CDR3 is 14 amino acids. The CDR3 sequence is CASKMTGSRDIQYF. The CDR3 nucleotides read TGTGCCAGTAAAATGACAGGGTCGAGGGACATTCAGTACTTC. Complete variable domain (other parts from reference TRBV19 and TRBJ2-4): DGGITQSPKYLFRKEGQNVTLSCEQNLNHDAMYWYRQDPGQGLRLIYYSQIVNDFQKGDIAEGYSVSREKKESFPLTVTSAQKNPTAFYLCASKMTGSRDIQYFGAGTRLSVL.

The chain links TRBV28 to TRBJ2-2; no definite D call. The V gene's germline CDR1 is MDHEN and CDR2 SYDVKM. CDR3 length: 14 amino acids. V lost 10 bases and J lost 6, with 18 bases in between. The CDR3 DNA reads as TGTGCCACCTCCCAGGAATACGAACCCGGGGAGCTGTTTTTT. It encodes CATSQEYEPGELFF.